This TCR beta chain originates from a study of PD-L1 blockade in urothelial cancer. TCRdb keeps only in-frame clones here, not all; method: immunoSEQ multiplex PCR. Among some 51,000 clones listed, 88% were seen once. This CDR3 has 14 residues. With 4 bases removed from V and 2 bases from J, the gap between germline ends came to 12 bases. The V gene's germline CDR1 is SGDLS and CDR2 YYNGEE. The time point is: peripheral blood 6 weeks after treatment start. The chain combines TRBV9 with TRBJ2-5, with a tentative D call TRBD1 (6 bases). The source was PBMCs, collected around atezolizumab (anti-PD-L1) treatment. The sequence was collected from a man aged 55 to 69 with urothelial cancer. The CDR3 region has the DNA TGTGCCAGCAGCCCAGGGGATCAGCAAGAGACCCAGTACTTC. Protein product: CASSPGDQQETQYF. Combining the CDR3 with reference TRBV9 and TRBJ2-5 gives the whole variable domain DSGVTQTPKHLITATGQRVTLRCSPRSGDLSVYWYQQSLDQGLQFLIQYYNGEERAKGNILERFSAQQFPDLHSELNLSSLELGDSALYFCASSPGDQQETQYFGPGTRLLVL.